This T cell receptor (beta chain) was identified in a study of shared clonotypes between healthy human individuals. Study as a whole: The cohort had two women and a few men, ages 18 to 49.

Turning to this clone: Its antigen remains unidentified. Compared with germline, one end of the junction differs, possibly owing to a read error.

The CDR3 runs 13 residues. The V gene's germline CDR1 is SSHAT and CDR2 FNYEAQ (reference sequence). The assay was immunoSEQ multiplex PCR, and TCRdb's table has in-frame clones only and misses some. The sample has about 960,000 clones, less than 85% seen once; the top ten hold approximately 1.5%. Notes on the study in general: Approximately 4.5% was the fraction of naive CD4 clonotypes found shared across several donors.

CD4+ cells underwent separation, giving CD45RA+ naive and CD45RA-negative memory subsets. The chain uses TRBV7-7 and TRBJ2-5, with 7 bases aligning to TRBD1. The TCR comes from a man between 18 and 29 years old in good health. The sequencing sample was made of memory CD4+ T cells sorted from blood. Specified subset: CD45RA-negative fraction. CDR3 DNA sequence: TGTGCTAGCAGCTCGGGACAGTGGGAGACCCAGTACTTC. Encoded protein: CASSSGQWETQYF.